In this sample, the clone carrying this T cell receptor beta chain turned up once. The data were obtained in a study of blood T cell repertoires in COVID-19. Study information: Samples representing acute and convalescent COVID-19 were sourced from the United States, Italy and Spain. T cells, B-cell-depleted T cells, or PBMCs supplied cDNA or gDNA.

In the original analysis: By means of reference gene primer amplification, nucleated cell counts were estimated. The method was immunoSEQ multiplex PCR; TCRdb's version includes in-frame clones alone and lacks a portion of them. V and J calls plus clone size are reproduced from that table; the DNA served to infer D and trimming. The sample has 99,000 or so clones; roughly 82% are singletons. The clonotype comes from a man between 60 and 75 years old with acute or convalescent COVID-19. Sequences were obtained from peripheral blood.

The CDR3 DNA follows: TGTGCCAGCAGCTTATCTAGCACAGAAGAGACCCAGTACTTC. It codes for CASSLSSTEETQYF. V usage is TRBV11-1 and J usage is TRBJ2-5; D is perhaps TRBD2 (5 bases). Germline V gene sequence: CDR1 SGHAT, CDR2 FQDESV (reference sequence). Trimming took off 2 bases at V and 3 bases at J, with 10 bases between the two ends. The CDR3 sequence is 14 residues long.